The 4 T cell receptor beta chains given below trace back to one sample, sequenced in a study of blood T cell repertoires in COVID-19. This table comes from immunoSEQ multiplex PCR, and its TCRdb copy is limited to in-frame clones, with some not included. The table includes roughly 190,000 clones, roughly four fifths detected once. Sequencing was done on a sample of PBMCs or T cells enriched from blood (not recorded which). These TCRs come from a man aged 40-55 years who had recovered from COVID-19.

About this clone itself: The sample holds other DNA sequences that translate to the same CDR3. This rearrangement joins TRBV10-3 to TRBJ1-2; D is uncertain. The CDR3 runs 12 residues. Trimming took off 0 bases at V and 8 bases at J, with 7 bases between the two ends. Germline V CDR1 and CDR2: ENHRY, SYGVKD. CDR3: CAISESTVGYTF. The DNA for the CDR3 is TGTGCCATCAGTGAGTCAACGGTAGGCTACACCTTC.

The gene calls are TRBV5-8 and TRBJ1-1; D uncertain. Germline CDR1 reads SGHTS; CDR2 reads YDEGEE. The ends were cut back, 4 bases at V and 0 bases at J, with 16 bases in the middle. The CDR3 is 16 residues long. CDR3 DNA sequence: TGTGCCAGCAGCCTCGGGGTCCACCGAATGAACACTGAAGCTTTCTTT. This encodes CASSLGVHRMNTEAFF. Supplemented by reference TRBV5-8 and TRBJ1-1, the full variable domain reads EAGVTQSPTHLIKTRGQQATLRCSPISGHTSVYWYQQALGLGLQFLLWYDEGEERNRGNFPPRFSGRQFPNYSSELNVNALELEDSALYLCASSLGVHRMNTEAFFGQGTRLTVV.

This chain connects TRBV5-1 to TRBJ2-7; a possible D gene is TRBD1 (6 bases). CDR3 length equals 14 residues. V lost 2 bases to trimming and J lost 3 bases, with 12 bases between them. CDR1 and CDR2 (germline): SGHRS, YFSETQ. CDR3 nucleotides: TGCGCCAGCAGCTTTGTGGGACACCTCTACGAGCAGTACTTC. The encoded protein is CASSFVGHLYEQYF.

This clone was observed a handful of times. The chain carries TRBV25-1 and TRBJ1-6, with D possibly matching TRBD1 (6 bases). The V gene's germline CDR1 is MGHDK and CDR2 SYGVNS. This CDR3 region has 12 residues. Trimming took 5 bases from V and 18 from J, leaving 17 bases between them. CDR3 residues: CASSLTGTPSHF. DNA of the CDR3: TGTGCCAGCAGTCTTACCGGGACACCTTCCCACTTT.